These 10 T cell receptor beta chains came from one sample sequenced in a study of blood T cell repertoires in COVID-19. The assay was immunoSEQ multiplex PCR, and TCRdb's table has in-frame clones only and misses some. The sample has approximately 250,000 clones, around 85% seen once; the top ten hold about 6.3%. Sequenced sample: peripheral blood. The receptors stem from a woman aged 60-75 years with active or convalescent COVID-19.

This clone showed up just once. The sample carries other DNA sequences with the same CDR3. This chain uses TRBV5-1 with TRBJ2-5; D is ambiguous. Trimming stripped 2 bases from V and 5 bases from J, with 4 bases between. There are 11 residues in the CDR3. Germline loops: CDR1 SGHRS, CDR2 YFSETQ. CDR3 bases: TGCGCCAGCAGCTTCGAGGAGACCCAGTACTTC. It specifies CASSFEETQYF.

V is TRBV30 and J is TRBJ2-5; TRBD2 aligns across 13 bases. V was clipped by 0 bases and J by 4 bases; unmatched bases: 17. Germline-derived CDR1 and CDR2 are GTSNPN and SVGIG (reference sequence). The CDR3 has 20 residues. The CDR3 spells CAWSVTPWGTSGRAGETQYF. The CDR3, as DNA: TGTGCCTGGAGTGTAACCCCTTGGGGAACTAGCGGGAGGGCCGGAGAGACCCAGTACTTC.

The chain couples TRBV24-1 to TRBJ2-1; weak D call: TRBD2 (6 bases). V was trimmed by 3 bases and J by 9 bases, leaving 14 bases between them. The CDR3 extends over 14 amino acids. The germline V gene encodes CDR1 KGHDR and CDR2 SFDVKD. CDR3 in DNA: TGTGCCACCAGTGATACGGACGGGGGTACTGAGCAGTTCTTC. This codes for CATSDTDGGTEQFF.

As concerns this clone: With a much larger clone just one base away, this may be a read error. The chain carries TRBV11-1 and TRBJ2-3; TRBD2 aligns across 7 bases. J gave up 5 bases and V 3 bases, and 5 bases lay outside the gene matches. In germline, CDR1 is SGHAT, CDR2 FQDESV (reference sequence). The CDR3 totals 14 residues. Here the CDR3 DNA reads TGTGCCAGCAGCTTGGCGGGAGTAGGAGATACGCAGTATTTT. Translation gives CASSLAGVGDTQYF.

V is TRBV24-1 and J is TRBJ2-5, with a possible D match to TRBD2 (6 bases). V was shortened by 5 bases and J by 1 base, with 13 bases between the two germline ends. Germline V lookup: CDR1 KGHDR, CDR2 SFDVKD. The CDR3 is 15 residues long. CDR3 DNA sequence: TGTGCCACCAGTGCCATCGGGAGCCCCCAAGAGACCCAGTACTTC. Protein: CATSAIGSPQETQYF.

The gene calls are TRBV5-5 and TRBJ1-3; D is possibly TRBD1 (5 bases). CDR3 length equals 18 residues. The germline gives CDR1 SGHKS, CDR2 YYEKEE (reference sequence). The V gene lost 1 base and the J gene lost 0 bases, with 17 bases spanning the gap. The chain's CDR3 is CASSLWGGSLNSGNTIYF. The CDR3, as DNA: TGTGCCAGCAGCTTGTGGGGGGGAAGCCTCAACTCTGGAAACACCATATATTTT.

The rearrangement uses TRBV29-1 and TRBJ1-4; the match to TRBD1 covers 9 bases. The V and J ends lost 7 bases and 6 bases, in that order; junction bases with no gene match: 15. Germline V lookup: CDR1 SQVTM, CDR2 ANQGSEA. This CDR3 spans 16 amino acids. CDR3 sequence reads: CSALGQGRFSYEKLFF. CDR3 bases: TGCAGCGCACTAGGACAGGGGCGTTTTAGTTATGAAAAACTGTTTTTT. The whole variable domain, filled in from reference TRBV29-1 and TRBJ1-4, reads SAVISQKPSRDICQRGTSLTIQCQVDSQVTMMFWYRQQPGQSLTLIATANQGSEATYESGFVIDKFPISRPNLTFSTLTVSNMSPEDSSIYLCSALGQGRFSYEKLFFGSGTQLSVL.

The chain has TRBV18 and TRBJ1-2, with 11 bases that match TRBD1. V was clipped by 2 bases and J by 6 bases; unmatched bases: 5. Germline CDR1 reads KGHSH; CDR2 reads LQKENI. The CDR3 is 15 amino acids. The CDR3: CASSPDGQGANGYTF. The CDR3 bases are TGTGCCAGCTCACCAGATGGACAGGGGGCAAATGGCTACACCTTC.

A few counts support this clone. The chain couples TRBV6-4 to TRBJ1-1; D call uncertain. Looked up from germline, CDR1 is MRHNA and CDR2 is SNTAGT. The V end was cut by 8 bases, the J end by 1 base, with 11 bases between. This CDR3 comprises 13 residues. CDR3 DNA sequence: TGTGCCAGCCAACCCGGAGGGAACACTGAAGCTTTCTTT. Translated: CASQPGGNTEAFF.

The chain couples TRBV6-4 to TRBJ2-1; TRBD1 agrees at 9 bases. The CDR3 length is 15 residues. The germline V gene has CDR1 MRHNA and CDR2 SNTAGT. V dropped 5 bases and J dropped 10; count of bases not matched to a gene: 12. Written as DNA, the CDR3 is TGTGCCAGCAGTCATACCGGGACAGGGCGGATAGAGCAGTTCTTC. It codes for CASSHTGTGRIEQFF.